The rows below give T cell receptor beta chains drawn from one sample of a study of cytomegalovirus exposure and HLA in healthy donors. TCRdb keeps only in-frame clones here, not all; method: immunoSEQ multiplex PCR. The ten top clones account for more than 0.5%, within a sample of under 130,000 clones. The sequencing input was PBMCs. These receptors came from a man aged 50 to 59 in good health and CMV-seronegative. CDR3s include the opening cysteine and the closing phenylalanine or tryptophan. D genes are given only for firm matches.

d_call,j_call,cdr3_length,v_call,cdr3_nt,cdr3_aa
-,TRBJ2-1,15,TRBV4-3,TGCGCCAGCAGCCAAACGGCGGGCTCCGACAATGAGCAGTTCTTC,CASSQTAGSDNEQFF
TRBD1,TRBJ1-2,12,TRBV6-5,TGTGCCAGCAGTTGGGACAGGGCGGGCTACACCTTC,CASSWDRAGYTF
TRBD1,TRBJ2-1,14,TRBV29-1,TGCAGCGTTGAACGGGACAGGGGTTACAATGAGCAGTTCTTC,CSVERDRGYNEQFF
TRBD1,TRBJ1-2,15,TRBV4-1,TGCGCCAGCAGCCAATCCGGGACAGGGGCCTATGGCTACACCTTC,CASSQSGTGAYGYTF
-,TRBJ2-3,15,TRBV7-9,TGTGCCAGCAGCCGGACAGGAGGGTTGGTCGATACGCAGTATTTT,CASSRTGGLVDTQYF
TRBD1,TRBJ2-5,15,TRBV7-7,TGTGCTAGCCAAAGAAGACAGGGTCCGGGAGAGACCCAGTACTTC,CASQRRQGPGETQYF
-,TRBJ2-7,12,TRBV2,TGTGCCAGCAGTCCGGATGGGGCCGAGCAGTACTTC,CASSPDGAEQYF
TRBD1,TRBJ1-2,16,TRBV15,TGTGCCACCAGCAGAGATAAGTTCCGGGACAGTTATGGCTACACCTTC,CATSRDKFRDSYGYTF
TRBD1,TRBJ2-7,14,TRBV14,TGTGCCAGCAGCCAAGGGACAGGGGCCCACGAGCAGTACTTC,CASSQGTGAHEQYF
TRBD2,TRBJ2-1,16,TRBV5-3,TGTGCCAGAAGCCCGACCACTAGCGGGAGCTACAATGAGCAGTTCTTC,CARSPTTSGSYNEQFF
TRBD1,TRBJ2-7,14,TRBV7-2,TGTGCCAGCAGCTTAGCCTGGGACAGCTACGAGCAGTACTTC,CASSLAWDSYEQYF
-,TRBJ1-1,13,TRBV7-3,TGTGCCAGCAGCCAAACTAGGGACACTGAAGCTTTCTTT,CASSQTRDTEAFF
TRBD1,TRBJ2-7,15,TRBV4-2,TGTGCCAGCAGCCAGAGGGACAGGGGGCAGGTCGAGCAGTACTTC,CASSQRDRGQVEQYF
TRBD1,TRBJ2-2,15,TRBV18,TGTGCCAGCTCACCCCGGACAGGAACCACCGGGGAGCTGTTTTTT,CASSPRTGTTGELFF
-,TRBJ1-6,14,TRBV6-5,TGTGCCAGCAAACGGAGTTCCTATAATTCACCCCTCCACTTT,CASKRSSYNSPLHF
-,TRBJ2-2,14,TRBV29-1,TGCAGCGTTGAAGTCTCCCGTAACACCGGGGAGCTGTTTTTT,CSVEVSRNTGELFF
TRBD2,TRBJ2-3,19,TRBV4-3,TGCGCCAGCAGCCAAGATCCCCCCCGACTAGCGGGGGGGACAGATACGCAGTATTTT,CASSQDPPRLAGGTDTQYF
-,TRBJ1-1,15,TRBV5-4,TGTGCCAGCAGCTCCGGACAGAACCTAAACACTGAAGCTTTCTTT,CASSSGQNLNTEAFF
TRBD2,TRBJ2-1,15,TRBV7-2,TGTGCCAGCAGCGCCCGGACTAGCGGGAGCAATGAGCAGTTCTTC,CASSARTSGSNEQFF
TRBD1,TRBJ1-4,17,TRBV5-1,TGCGCCAGCAGCTCGAAGGACAGGGGGCTCGCATCTGAAAAACTGTTTTTT,CASSSKDRGLASEKLFF
-,TRBJ1-3,15,TRBV18,TGTGCCAGCTCACCAAGGAGACAGGATGGAAACACCATATATTTT,CASSPRRQDGNTIYF
-,TRBJ1-1,13,TRBV30,TGTGCCTGGAGACAGGCCTCCAACGCTGAAGCTTTCTTT,CAWRQASNAEAFF
-,TRBJ1-1,13,TRBV19,TGTGCCAGTAGTAGGCAGGTTAACACTGAAGCTTTCTTT,CASSRQVNTEAFF
-,TRBJ1-2,15,TRBV9,TGTGCCAGCAGCGCCGAGGAGGGGGAGGGTTATGGCTACACCTTC,CASSAEEGEGYGYTF
-,TRBJ1-1,16,TRBV4-3,TGCGCCAGCAGCCAAGGGGCCCGGGGGGCGCGGACTGAAGCTTTCTTT,CASSQGARGARTEAFF
TRBD2,TRBJ2-1,16,TRBV14,TGTGCCAGCAGCCATCTAGCGGGGGGGGACTACAATGAGCAGTTCTTC,CASSHLAGGDYNEQFF
TRBD2,TRBJ2-2,17,TRBV4-2,TGTGCCAGCAGCGTCGCCCGGACTAGCGGGAACACCGGGGAGCTGTTTTTT,CASSVARTSGNTGELFF
-,TRBJ2-1,17,TRBV9,TGTGCCAGCAGCGTAGCCTTAGCACCCGATACTAACAATGAGCAGTTCTTC,CASSVALAPDTNNEQFF
-,TRBJ1-1,13,TRBV12-5,TGTGCTAGTGGTTTGCAGGGTAACACTGAAGCTTTCTTT,CASGLQGNTEAFF
-,TRBJ1-2,14,TRBV7-2,TGTGCCAGCAGCTTAAGCGGGGGCTATAAGGGCTACACCTTC,CASSLSGGYKGYTF
TRBD1,TRBJ1-5,15,TRBV5-4,TGTGCCAGCAGCGCCGGGACAGGCCGCAATCAGCCCCAGCATTTT,CASSAGTGRNQPQHF
TRBD1,TRBJ1-4,15,TRBV25-1,TGTGCCAGCAGTGCCTGGACAGGGGAGAAAGAAAAACTGTTTTTT,CASSAWTGEKEKLFF
-,TRBJ1-1,13,TRBV7-9,TGTGCCAGCAGCGGGGGCATGATCCCTGAAGCTTTCTTT,CASSGGMIPEAFF
TRBD1,TRBJ2-7,16,TRBV6-5,TGTGCCAGCAGTTTAACAACGGGACAGGGGGCCTACGAGCAGTACTTC,CASSLTTGQGAYEQYF
-,TRBJ1-5,17,TRBV19,TGTGCCAGTAGTATAGATGACAGGCGAACCTCCTCTCGGCCCCAGCATTTT,CASSIDDRRTSSRPQHF
TRBD1,TRBJ1-6,16,TRBV7-9,TGTGCCAGCAGTTCGGACAGGGACTTCTATAATTCACCCCTCCACTTT,CASSSDRDFYNSPLHF
-,TRBJ2-5,14,TRBV7-7,TGTGCTAGCAGCTTAGTTGGGACAAAAGAGACCCAGTACTTC,CASSLVGTKETQYF
-,TRBJ1-1,11,TRBV5-6,TGTGCCAGCAGCTCCTACTCTGAAGCTTTCTTT,CASSSYSEAFF
TRBD2,TRBJ2-2,16,TRBV7-7,TGTGCTAGCAGCCGTACTAGCGGCAGGAACACCGGGGAGCTGTTTTTT,CASSRTSGRNTGELFF
TRBD1,TRBJ1-6,13,TRBV11-2,TGTGCCAGTCACAGGGGGCGCGGTTCACCCCTCCACTTT,CASHRGRGSPLHF
TRBD1,TRBJ2-7,14,TRBV5-1,TGCGCCAGCAGCGAGGACAGGGGATCATACGAGCAGTACTTC,CASSEDRGSYEQYF
TRBD2,TRBJ2-1,18,TRBV7-2,TGTGCCAGCAGCCCCCGGACTAGCGGGAGTATCGGATCCAATGAGCAGTTCTTC,CASSPRTSGSIGSNEQFF
-,TRBJ1-1,16,TRBV19,TGTGCCAGCATGGACCCTCGGGGGTCTGGGAACACTGAAGCTTTCTTT,CASMDPRGSGNTEAFF
-,TRBJ1-5,13,TRBV6-5,TGTGCCAGCAGCCTAGATAGCAATCAGCCCCAGCATTTT,CASSLDSNQPQHF
-,TRBJ2-7,13,TRBV2,TGTGCCAGCACGGCGGGGGCCTACTACGAGCAGTACTTC,CASTAGAYYEQYF
-,TRBJ2-5,14,TRBV5-4,TGTGCCAGCAGCTTGGGGACAGTCCAAGAGACCCAGTACTTC,CASSLGTVQETQYF
TRBD1,TRBJ1-3,15,TRBV18,TGTGCCAGCTCACCTGACAGGGTATCTGGAAACACCATATATTTT,CASSPDRVSGNTIYF
-,TRBJ1-2,15,TRBV29-1,TGCAGCGTTACAGACTACCGCCCCAGAACATATGGCTACACCTTC,CSVTDYRPRTYGYTF